The sequence of this T cell receptor beta chain was determined in a study of blood T cell repertoires in COVID-19. Study-level information: The United States, Italy and Spain provided the acute and convalescent COVID-19 samples. PBMCs, B-cell-depleted T cells, or T cells were the source of the cDNA or gDNA that made up the material.

Only in-frame clones appear in the TCRdb table, and some are missing; sequencing was by immunoSEQ multiplex PCR. Found here are over 130,000 clones, roughly 85% of them singletons; the top ten hold roughly 2.9%. V lost 5 bases and J 9 bases, leaving 11 bases between the germline ends. Germline V gene data show CDR1 as ENHRY and CDR2 as SYGVKD. This CDR3 has 11 amino acids. J is TRBJ2-7 and V is TRBV10-3, with D perhaps matching TRBD1 (5 bases). Sequencing was done on a sample of peripheral blood. The receptor was derived from a middle-aged man with acute or convalescent COVID-19. In DNA, the CDR3 is TGTGCCATCAGTACCGGACATGGGCAGTACTTC. It specifies CAISTGHGQYF.